The clone carrying this T cell receptor (beta chain) was seen a handful of times. Its specificity is not known. This entry is derived from a study of T cell repertoires in cytomegalovirus infection. One entry per CDR3 protein, called by TCRdb with MiXCR from the reads. The sample lists tens of thousands of distinct CDR3 sequences; 25% to 30% were seen once. Between the trimmed V and J ends, which lost 2 bases and 4 bases, there was a span of 10 bases. The CDR3 sequence is 14 residues long. Germline V lookup: CDR1 MNHEY, CDR2 SMNVEV (reference sequence). This clonotype originated in a human donor in good health (CMV status not recorded). Some clones in this sample may be carry-over from other donors' samples. The input for sequencing was CD8+ T cells from cultured PBMCs, taken from culture after CMV antigen stimulation. The J gene is TRBJ2-3, the V gene TRBV27; perhaps TRBD1 as D (5 bases). Here the CDR3 reads CASSLGQGPDTQYF. The CDR3 coding sequence is TGTGCCAGCAGTTTAGGGCAGGGCCCAGATACGCAGTATTTT.